A single sample is the source of the 12 T cell receptor beta chains below, sequenced in a study of beta chain features in type 1 diabetes. Investigators reverse transcribed all isolated RNA, so they sequenced expressed TCRB transcripts. The data were produced by immunoSEQ multiplex PCR, yet TCRdb's version contains in-frame clones alone and is incomplete. Of 330,000 or so clones listed, 12% to 15% are singletons. The sequenced sample was central memory CD4+ T cells from blood. These receptors were collected from a young man in good health.

The CDR3 spells CASSLAARHEQFF. CDR3 in DNA: TGTGCCAGCAGCTTAGCCGCGCGACATGAGCAGTTCTTC. The chain combines TRBV7-6 with TRBJ2-1, with no clear D. This CDR3 comprises 13 residues. Germline values: CDR1 SGHVS, CDR2 FNYEAQ. Trimming stripped 0 bases from V and 8 bases from J, with 8 bases between.

The chain couples TRBV4-1 to TRBJ2-3; 10 nucleotides match TRBD2. V trimming: 3 bases; J trimming: 4 bases; junction bases outside the gene matches: 10. CDR1 MGHRA and CDR2 YSYEKL come from the germline V gene. This CDR3 is built from 17 residues. The DNA for the CDR3 is TGCGCCAGCAGCCAGGCGGGGACTAGCGCGGGGCCAGATACGCAGTATTTT. Amino acid sequence: CASSQAGTSAGPDTQYF.

The chain links TRBV19 to TRBJ1-5, with TRBD1 matching 8 bases. The V segment lost 3 bases and the J segment 2 bases; nucleotides outside the gene matches: 6. This CDR3 is built from 16 residues. Germline lookup yields CDR1 LNHDA and CDR2 SQIVND (reference sequence). This CDR3 is CASSIAGQGRNQPQHF. The CDR3 bases are TGTGCCAGTAGTATCGCTGGACAGGGTCGCAATCAGCCCCAGCATTTT.

This clone has a handful of counts. This rearrangement joins TRBV5-6 to TRBJ2-5; TRBD1 matches at 7 bases. The V gene end was trimmed by 4 bases and the J gene end by 1 base; junction bases not matched to a gene: 13. The length of the CDR3 is 17 residues. Germline V lookup: CDR1 SGHDT, CDR2 YYEEEE. The CDR3: CASSSFSSDRAQETQYF. The CDR3 nucleotides read TGTGCCAGCAGCAGTTTCAGTTCTGACAGGGCCCAAGAGACCCAGTACTTC.

The genes are TRBV4-1 and TRBJ1-2, with D unclear. This CDR3 is 15 amino acids long. Germline CDR1 is MGHRA and CDR2 is YSYEKL. V gave up 1 base and J gave up 7 bases, with 16 bases separating them. CDR3 protein: CASSQGQDLKGGYTF. CDR3 DNA sequence: TGCGCCAGCAGCCAAGGGCAGGATCTCAAGGGTGGCTACACCTTC.

At least ten counts were recorded for this clone. The CDR3 region has the DNA TGCGCCAGCAGCCCGACGACAGGACGTGGTGAGCAGTTCTTC. This translates into CASSPTTGRGEQFF. The rearrangement uses TRBV5-1 and TRBJ2-1; perhaps TRBD1 as D (6 bases). Per the germline V gene, CDR1 is SGHRS and CDR2 is YFSETQ. V was cut by 4 bases and J by 9 bases, with 17 bases left in between. The CDR3 runs to 14 residues.

The sample holds one count of this clone. CDR3 nucleotides: TGTGCCAGCAGCCAATCCCCGGGCGGGGAGACCCAGTACTTC. Amino acids: CASSQSPGGETQYF. The V call is TRBV4-2, the J call TRBJ2-5; D possibly corresponds to TRBD2 (5 bases). V lost 2 bases and J 5 bases, leaving 12 bases between the germline ends. The CDR3 is 14 residues long. CDR1 and CDR2 (germline): LGHNA, YNFKEQ.

This rearrangement joins TRBV19 to TRBJ2-3; no firm D call. From germline, CDR1 is LNHDA and CDR2 SQIVND (reference sequence). Trimming pared 3 bases from V and 2 bases from J, leaving 9 bases between. The CDR3 is 14 residues long. This CDR3 reads CASSISRITDTQYF. In DNA, the CDR3 is TGTGCCAGTAGTATTAGCAGAATCACAGATACGCAGTATTTT.

This chain joins TRBV5-1 and TRBJ2-1; D may be TRBD1 (5 bases). Germline assignment: CDR1 SGHRS and CDR2 YFSETQ. The V end lost 6 bases, the J end lost 0 bases, and 13 bases lay between the germline ends. The CDR3 is 15 amino acids. CDR3 DNA sequence: TGCGCCAGCAAGGTCCAGGGAAGCTCCTACAATGAGCAGTTCTTC. It specifies CASKVQGSSYNEQFF.

This clone was seen more than once but under ten times. The chain's CDR3 is CASSLVEGSNEQFF. The CDR3 region has the DNA TGTGCCAGCAGCTTAGTTGAGGGGAGCAATGAGCAGTTCTTC. The rearrangement uses TRBV13 and TRBJ2-1; D possibly uses TRBD1 or TRBD2 (5 bases each). V lost 1 base and J 6 bases, leaving 10 bases between the germline ends. Per the germline V gene, CDR1 is PRHDT and CDR2 is FYEKMQ (reference sequence). The CDR3 totals 14 residues.

The V and J genes are TRBV7-2 and TRBJ1-5; D is unresolved. The CDR3 consists of 14 residues. The germline gives CDR1 SGHTA, CDR2 FQGNSA. Trimming took off 1 base at V and 3 bases at J, with 7 bases between the two ends. The CDR3 sequence is CASSLVRNNQPQHF. The CDR3 coding sequence is TGTGCCAGCAGCTTAGTAAGAAACAATCAGCCCCAGCATTTT.

This chain joins TRBV6-5 and TRBJ2-5, with D possibly TRBD2 on 6 matching bases. The V gene's germline CDR1 is MNHEY and CDR2 SVGAGI. This CDR3 is built from 14 residues. Trimming left V 9 bases short and J 1 base short, with 15 bases between. The CDR3 region has the DNA TGTGCCAGTGGTACGGCGGGGCCCCAAGAGACCCAGTACTTC. Its protein is CASGTAGPQETQYF.